The 14 T cell receptor beta chains listed next were all sequenced from one sample in a study of blood T cell repertoires in COVID-19. The repertoire was sequenced with immunoSEQ multiplex PCR; TCRdb's copy has only in-frame clones and lacks some. The table lists around 20,000 clones, 87% of them singletons. The sequencing input was peripheral blood. Source of these receptors: a human donor in a cohort sampled during active COVID-19. The donor label of this sample is uncertain.

This clone was recorded only once. Other DNA sequences of this sample code for an identical CDR3. This chain joins TRBV30 and TRBJ1-5, with TRBD1 identical over 7 bases. This CDR3 spans 14 amino acids. Germline values: CDR1 GTSNPN, CDR2 SVGIG (reference sequence). V lost 2 bases to trimming and J lost 5 bases; unmatched junction nucleotides: 6. The CDR3 loop is CAWSRGTADQPQHF. The CDR3, as DNA: TGTGCCTGGAGTAGAGGGACAGCCGATCAGCCCCAGCATTTT.

V and J are TRBV5-1 and TRBJ1-2; 7 bases agree with TRBD1. The germline CDR1 and CDR2 sequences are SGHRS and YFSETQ. The CDR3 is made up of 14 amino acids. The ends lost 4 bases at V and 2 bases at J; junction bases unmatched: 5. The CDR3 DNA reads as TGCGCCAGCAGCCTTTTCAGGGGGAACTATGGCTACACCTTC. It encodes CASSLFRGNYGYTF. Looking up the rest from reference TRBV5-1 and TRBJ1-2 gives the full variable domain: KAGVTQTPRYLIKTRGQQVTLSCSPISGHRSVSWYQQTPGQGLQFLFEYFSETQRNKGNFPGRFSGRQFSNSRSEMNVSTLELGDSALYLCASSLFRGNYGYTFGSGTRLTVV.

This chain uses TRBV15 with TRBJ2-6; unclear D gene. The CDR3 has 15 residues. V gave up 5 bases and J gave up 4 bases, with 12 bases separating them. Germline V gives CDR1 LNHNV, CDR2 YYDKDF (reference sequence). The chain's CDR3 is CATSVELNGANVLTF. DNA for the CDR3: TGTGCCACCAGCGTAGAGCTTAACGGGGCCAACGTCCTGACTTTC.

This chain uses TRBV3-1 (or the pseudogene TRBV3-2) with TRBJ2-7; 9 bases are shared with TRBD2. The CDR3 covers 14 residues. With V trimmed by 5 bases and J by 4 bases, 6 bases remained unmatched. Germline assignment: CDR1 LGHDT and CDR2 YNNKEL (reference sequence). CDR3: CASSALSGSYEQYF. CDR3 DNA: TGTGCCAGCAGCGCCCTTAGCGGGAGTTACGAGCAGTACTTC.

This chain links TRBV9 with TRBJ2-3, with TRBD2 as a possible D gene (6 bases). In germline, CDR1 is SGDLS, CDR2 YYNGEE. The CDR3 totals 16 residues. The V end was cut by 0 bases, the J end by 3 bases, with 14 bases between. DNA for the CDR3: TGTGCCAGCAGCGTAGGGGGCGGGATCTATACAGATACGCAGTATTTT. It is translated as CASSVGGGIYTDTQYF.

CDR3 sequence reads: CASSPPTGFAGRDTGELFF. Written as DNA, the CDR3 is TGTGCCAGCTCACCACCGACAGGGTTCGCCGGGAGGGACACCGGGGAGCTGTTTTTT. The gene calls are TRBV18 and TRBJ2-2, with a weak D call TRBD2 (8 bases). Trimming took off 0 bases at V and 3 bases at J, with 20 bases between the two ends. Germline V gene data show CDR1 as KGHSH and CDR2 as LQKENI. This CDR3 spans 19 amino acids.

The chain combines TRBV18 with TRBJ1-3; no firm D call. CDR1 and CDR2 (germline): KGHSH, LQKENI. V was clipped by 1 base and J by 3 bases, with 16 bases between them. There are 17 residues in the CDR3. CDR3 nucleotide sequence: TGTGCCAGCTCACCACTAGCCAAGACCGCGAGTGGAAACACCATATATTTT. Its translation: CASSPLAKTASGNTIYF.

The chain employs TRBV5-1 and TRBJ2-1; perhaps TRBD2 as D (6 bases). The CDR3 runs to 14 residues. V shed 0 bases and J shed 4 bases, with 8 bases lying between them. From germline, CDR1 is SGHRS and CDR2 YFSETQ. In DNA form, the CDR3 reads TGCGCCAGCAGCTTGGGGGACTCATACAATGAGCAGTTCTTC. Its translation is CASSLGDSYNEQFF.

The chain has TRBV5-4 and TRBJ2-7, with D tentatively TRBD1 (6 bases). CDR3 size: 13 residues. Trimming removed 7 bases from V and 6 bases from J, with 17 bases in between. Germline CDR1 is SGHNT and CDR2 is YYREEE (reference sequence). Here the CDR3 DNA reads TGTGCCAGCTCCGCCAGGGGAAACGGCGAGCAGTACTTC. Translating it yields CASSARGNGEQYF.

The V and J genes are TRBV11-2 and TRBJ2-7; D is unresolved. Germline assignment: CDR1 SGHAT and CDR2 FQNNGV. Trimming took 5 bases from V and 0 from J, leaving 14 bases between them. The CDR3 runs to 15 residues. CDR3 in DNA: TGTGCCAGCAGCCTCTTGTTAGCCGTCTCCTACGAGCAGTACTTC. Protein sequence: CASSLLLAVSYEQYF.

This rearrangement joins TRBV28 to TRBJ2-5; 7 nucleotides align to TRBD1. The length of the CDR3 is 14 residues. Trimming at V came to 6 bases and at J to 2 bases, leaving 6 bases not matched to a gene. Germline CDR1 is MDHEN and CDR2 is SYDVKM. The CDR3: CASSAGTVQETQYF. CDR3 in DNA: TGTGCCAGCAGCGCCGGGACAGTTCAAGAGACCCAGTACTTC.

Turning to this clone: One end of the junction varies from germline; a read error may be responsible. The rearrangement uses TRBV6-5 and TRBJ2-7, with a tentative D call TRBD1 (5 bases). Per the germline V gene, CDR1 is MNHEY and CDR2 is SVGAGI. The CDR3 consists of 13 residues. In DNA form, the CDR3 reads TGTGCCAGCAGTTACAGGGGCAGCACCAGCATTGACTTC. Translating it yields CASSYRGSTSIDF.

This chain uses TRBV5-1 with TRBJ1-1; maybe TRBD1 (6 bases). V was shortened by 4 bases and J by 3 bases, with 16 bases between the two germline ends. Per germline, CDR1 SGHRS and CDR2 YFSETQ. The CDR3 runs 15 residues. The CDR3 spells CASSPTGTRDTEAFF. As DNA, the CDR3 is TGCGCCAGCAGCCCAACAGGGACGCGGGACACTGAAGCTTTCTTT.

The genes are TRBV27 and TRBJ1-2; D might be TRBD1 (6 bases). CDR1 is MNHEY, CDR2 SMNVEV, per germline (reference sequence). V was trimmed by 5 bases and J by 8 bases, leaving 21 bases between them. The CDR3 spans 15 residues. Here the CDR3 DNA reads TGTGCCAGCAGTCCTGGACAGTCTTCGGGCGAGGGCTACACCTTC. Protein product: CASSPGQSSGEGYTF.